A selection of T cell receptor beta chains follows, all from one sample in a study of blood T cell repertoires in COVID-19. Method: immunoSEQ multiplex PCR; TCRdb's copy keeps in-frame clones and lacks some. The sample gives fewer than 250,000 clones, 83% of which show up once; around 5.2% is in the top ten. The sequencing input was peripheral blood. The origin of the receptors is a human donor in a cohort sampled during active COVID-19. Each CDR3 is given with its conserved first and last residue. The D gene is left open where the match is weak. Rows give clone size only sometimes, using once, few, many, or a class for an expanded clone.

size	D	V	J	DNA	CDR3
NA	NA	TRBV5-1	TRBJ2-3	TGCGCCAGCAGCTTGGACAGCCGCACAGATACGCAGTATTTT	CASSLDSRTDTQYF
NA	TRBD1	TRBV5-1	TRBJ2-3	TGCGCCAGCAGCCGGGACAGTCGCACAGATACGCAGTATTTT	CASSRDSRTDTQYF
NA	NA	TRBV2	TRBJ2-7	TGTGCCAGCACCCAAGGGAGCGGCGAGCAGTACTTC	CASTQGSGEQYF
NA	TRBD1	TRBV9	TRBJ2-5	TGTGCCAGCAGCCCCGGGACAGAAGAGACCCAGTACTTC	CASSPGTEETQYF
NA	TRBD2	TRBV7-8	TRBJ2-3	TGTGCCAGCAGCTCTCCGGGGCGGGGGGAGGAAGATACGCAGTATTTT	CASSSPGRGEEDTQYF
NA	TRBD2	TRBV19	TRBJ2-4	TGTGCCAGTAGCCCGGGACTAGCGGGAGTTTTTGGAAACATTCAGTACTTC	CASSPGLAGVFGNIQYF
NA	TRBD2	TRBV7-6	TRBJ2-3	TGTGCCAGCAGCTTAGCTGGGGGGGGGATTACAGATACGCAGTATTTT	CASSLAGGGITDTQYF
NA	TRBD1	TRBV30	TRBJ1-4	TGTGCCTGGCGACAGGGGCCTAATGAAAAACTGTTTTTT	CAWRQGPNEKLFF
NA	NA	TRBV5-1	TRBJ2-1	TGCGCCAGCAGCCCGGTCGGGGTGTACAATGAGCAGTTCTTC	CASSPVGVYNEQFF
NA	NA	TRBV7-6	TRBJ2-5	TGTGCCAGCAGCTCGACTCCAGAGACCCAGTACTTC	CASSSTPETQYF
few	TRBD2	TRBV3-1/TRBV3-2	TRBJ2-1	TGTGCCAGCAGCCAAGGACTAGCGGGGCATTTCTTC	CASSQGLAGHFF
NA	TRBD1	TRBV11-2	TRBJ1-3	TGTGCCAGCAGCTTTGGACAGGGGCCGGACACCATATATTTT	CASSFGQGPDTIYF
NA	NA	TRBV21-1	TRBJ2-7	TGTGCCAGCAGTACCGGGACAGGGTACCACGAGCAGTACTTC	CASSTGTGYHEQYF
NA	TRBD1	TRBV5-3	TRBJ1-2	TGTGCCAGGAACAGGGGAGAGGGCTACACCTTC	CARNRGEGYTF
NA	NA	TRBV15	TRBJ1-4	TGTGCCACCAGCAGAGCGATAGGAGCAACTAATGAAAAACTGTTTTTT	CATSRAIGATNEKLFF
NA	TRBD1	TRBV7-6	TRBJ2-7	TGTGCCAGCAGCGCCCGGTCGTCCGGGACAGGGATTACGAAGTACTTC	CASSARSSGTGITKYF
NA	TRBD1	TRBV7-9	TRBJ2-7	TGTGCCAGCAGCCCTAGGGACAGCACGACCTACGAGCAGTACTTC	CASSPRDSTTYEQYF
NA	TRBD1	TRBV5-1	TRBJ1-1	TGCGCCAGCAGCTTGGGGGACAGGGCCTCGAACACTGAAGCTTTCTTT	CASSLGDRASNTEAFF